The TCR beta chain under discussion was sequenced for a study of cytomegalovirus exposure and HLA in healthy donors. Germline V gene lookup returns CDR1 LGHNA and CDR2 YNFKEQ. Unmatched junction bases numbered 8, after V lost 2 bases and J lost 7 bases. This CDR3 has 16 amino acids. The PCR was carried out with 60 Vbeta primers and 13 Jbeta primers. Measured with immunoSEQ multiplex PCR; TCRdb has only the in-frame clones, and not every one. The sample carries roughly 90,000 clones, approximately 74% recorded once. This sequence joins TRBV4-2 and TRBJ2-1; 10 bases fit TRBD1. This sequence was found in a man younger than 45 in good health and CMV-seropositive. Sequencing was carried out using PBMCs. The CDR3 DNA is TGTGCCAGCAGCCAATCTACCGGGACAGGGGTAAATGAGCAGTTCTTC. Translation gives CASSQSTGTGVNEQFF.